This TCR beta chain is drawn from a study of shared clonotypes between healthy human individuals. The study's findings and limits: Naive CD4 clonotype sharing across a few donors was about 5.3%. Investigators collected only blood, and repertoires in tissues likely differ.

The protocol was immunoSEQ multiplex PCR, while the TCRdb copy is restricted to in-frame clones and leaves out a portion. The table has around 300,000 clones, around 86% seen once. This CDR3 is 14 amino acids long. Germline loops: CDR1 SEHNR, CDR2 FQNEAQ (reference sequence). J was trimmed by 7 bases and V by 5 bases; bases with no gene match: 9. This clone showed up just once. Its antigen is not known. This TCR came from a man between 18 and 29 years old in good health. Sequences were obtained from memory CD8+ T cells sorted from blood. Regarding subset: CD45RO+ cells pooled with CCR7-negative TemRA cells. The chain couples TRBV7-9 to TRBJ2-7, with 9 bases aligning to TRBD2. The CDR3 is CASSPGLAKGEQYF. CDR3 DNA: TGTGCCAGCAGCCCCGGACTAGCGAAAGGAGAGCAGTACTTC.